This TCR beta chain was found in a study of shared clonotypes between healthy human individuals. General study points: Sharing across several donors was seen in about 5% of naive CD4 clonotypes. Larger richness was generally estimated for naive than memory subsets.

Naive CD8 cells were CD45RO-negative, positively selected for CCR7, excluding terminally differentiated effector memory CD45RA+ cells. This clone appeared a single time. The antigen remains undetermined. Other DNA variants within this sample encode the same CDR3. The assay ran at deep level. Genomic DNA (from each subset) was split evenly across several immunoSEQ plates. Assay used: immunoSEQ multiplex PCR; TCRdb lists only in-frame clones, some missing. The sample consists of about 1,900,000 clones, about 94% of them appearing once. Sequenced input: naive CD8+ T cells sorted from blood. The TCR comes from a man aged 18 to 35 in good health.

CDR3 region: CASSVRDSYEQYF. CDR3 in DNA: TGTGCCAGCAGTGTCAGAGACTCCTACGAGCAGTACTTC. V gene TRBV6-1 combines with J gene TRBJ2-7, with no clear D. The length of the CDR3 is 13 residues. Trimming removed 4 bases from V and 0 bases from J, with 7 bases in between. The germline V gene encodes CDR1 MNHNS and CDR2 SASEGT.